These T cell receptor beta chains were read from a single sample in a study of CXCR3-negative and CXCR3-positive naive CD8 T cells. TCRdb reprocessed the 5' RACE reads, with one entry per CDR3 protein and no DNA. The sample yields 35,000 to 50,000 distinct CDR3 sequences, of which the top ten take up about 10%. The sample taken for sequencing was memory CD8+ T cells from blood. The receptors originated from a human donor in good health. Some clones in this sample may be carry-over from other donors' samples. Both conserved end residues are part of each CDR3.

cdr3_aa: CASSTEAHPTYNEQFF
cdr3_length: 16
j_call: TRBJ2-1
v_call: TRBV4-2

cdr3_aa: CASSSRGTVRMNTEAFF
cdr3_length: 17
j_call: TRBJ1-1
v_call: TRBV6-5

cdr3_aa: CSARGWTGFGYGYTF
cdr3_length: 15
j_call: TRBJ1-2
v_call: TRBV20-1

cdr3_aa: CASSLAGAYTEAFF
cdr3_length: 14
j_call: TRBJ1-1
v_call: TRBV5-1

cdr3_aa: CASEGTASYEQYF
cdr3_length: 13
j_call: TRBJ2-7
v_call: TRBV6-6

cdr3_aa: CASSPITTQRINEQFF
cdr3_length: 16
j_call: TRBJ2-1
v_call: TRBV10-1

cdr3_aa: CSARGIDQGGYTF
cdr3_length: 13
j_call: TRBJ1-2
v_call: TRBV20-1

cdr3_aa: CSVEDLGLSSGANVLTF
cdr3_length: 17
j_call: TRBJ2-6
v_call: TRBV29-1

cdr3_aa: CASSQLGQGNTEAFF
cdr3_length: 15
j_call: TRBJ1-1
v_call: TRBV4-1

cdr3_aa: CASSLDEDRDPLTEAFF
cdr3_length: 17
j_call: TRBJ1-1
v_call: TRBV11-2

cdr3_aa: CASSLTGLAGPSTDTQYF
cdr3_length: 18
j_call: TRBJ2-3
v_call: TRBV7-3

cdr3_aa: CASSQDRNTEAFF
cdr3_length: 13
j_call: TRBJ1-1
v_call: TRBV4-3

cdr3_aa: CATHGLDDEQFF
cdr3_length: 12
j_call: TRBJ2-1
v_call: TRBV24-1

cdr3_aa: CASSQDERLLIF
cdr3_length: 12
j_call: TRBJ2-5
v_call: TRBV4-3

cdr3_aa: CSVPGQGEGQFF
cdr3_length: 12
j_call: TRBJ2-1
v_call: TRBV29-1

cdr3_aa: CASSSLRGARNTMYF
cdr3_length: 15
j_call: TRBJ1-3
v_call: TRBV7-9

cdr3_aa: CASSYRDREDVDGYTF
cdr3_length: 16
j_call: TRBJ1-2
v_call: TRBV4-3

cdr3_aa: CASSLALSGRNQPQHF
cdr3_length: 16
j_call: TRBJ1-5
v_call: TRBV7-2

cdr3_aa: CATSPPDRDSRETQYF
cdr3_length: 16
j_call: TRBJ2-5
v_call: TRBV15

cdr3_aa: CASRGGPPYEQYF
cdr3_length: 13
j_call: TRBJ2-7
v_call: TRBV28

cdr3_aa: CASSFNGPYEQYF
cdr3_length: 13
j_call: TRBJ2-7
v_call: TRBV5-1

cdr3_aa: CASSRFSATNEKLFF
cdr3_length: 15
j_call: TRBJ1-4
v_call: TRBV7-9

cdr3_aa: CASSYPMERFEQYF
cdr3_length: 14
j_call: TRBJ2-7
v_call: TRBV11-2

cdr3_aa: CASSFGRGGTSGCYSYNEQFF
cdr3_length: 21
j_call: TRBJ2-1
v_call: TRBV12-3/TRBV12-4

cdr3_aa: CASSLGSGLNTEAFF
cdr3_length: 15
j_call: TRBJ1-1
v_call: TRBV7-3

cdr3_aa: CASSYWAGGINTEAFF
cdr3_length: 16
j_call: TRBJ1-1
v_call: TRBV6-9

cdr3_aa: CASSLGGGATDTQYF
cdr3_length: 15
j_call: TRBJ2-3
v_call: TRBV11-3

cdr3_aa: CARDRDYYARETQYF
cdr3_length: 15
j_call: TRBJ2-5
v_call: TRBV2

cdr3_aa: CASSTRDTGELFF
cdr3_length: 13
j_call: TRBJ2-2
v_call: TRBV6-6

cdr3_aa: CASSLVIQPDEASF
cdr3_length: 14
j_call: TRBJ1-1
v_call: TRBV7-8

cdr3_aa: CASTGTEVPYEQYF
cdr3_length: 14
j_call: TRBJ2-7
v_call: TRBV23-1

cdr3_aa: CASSPVGPLMNTEAFF
cdr3_length: 16
j_call: TRBJ1-1
v_call: TRBV11-3

cdr3_aa: CASREKDYEQYF
cdr3_length: 12
j_call: TRBJ2-7
v_call: TRBV5-1

cdr3_aa: CASSLAPGGRWDNEQFF
cdr3_length: 17
j_call: TRBJ2-1
v_call: TRBV7-2

cdr3_aa: CASSLEDGGSYEQYF
cdr3_length: 15
j_call: TRBJ2-7
v_call: TRBV7-2

cdr3_aa: CSGEGDTEAFF
cdr3_length: 11
j_call: TRBJ1-1
v_call: TRBV29-1

cdr3_aa: CSVLLATNEKLFF
cdr3_length: 13
j_call: TRBJ1-4
v_call: TRBV29-1

cdr3_aa: CASSVGRNEQFF
cdr3_length: 12
j_call: TRBJ2-1
v_call: TRBV7-2

cdr3_aa: CASSDIYNQPQHF
cdr3_length: 13
j_call: TRBJ1-5
v_call: TRBV12-3/TRBV12-4

cdr3_aa: CASSLVWVTLSSYNEQFF
cdr3_length: 18
j_call: TRBJ2-1
v_call: TRBV11-2

cdr3_aa: CSVEEGGGYTF
cdr3_length: 11
j_call: TRBJ1-2
v_call: TRBV29-1

cdr3_aa: CSALGADSMNTEAFF
cdr3_length: 15
j_call: TRBJ1-1
v_call: TRBV29-1

cdr3_aa: CAISESVDDSGELFF
cdr3_length: 15
j_call: TRBJ2-2
v_call: TRBV10-3

cdr3_aa: CASSLGQGVSQPQHF
cdr3_length: 15
j_call: TRBJ1-5
v_call: TRBV7-6

cdr3_aa: CSVDWENDEQYF
cdr3_length: 12
j_call: TRBJ2-7
v_call: TRBV29-1

cdr3_aa: CASSSGQGAFVSPLHF
cdr3_length: 16
j_call: TRBJ1-6
v_call: TRBV12-3/TRBV12-4

cdr3_aa: CASSLVTEEGWETQYF
cdr3_length: 16
j_call: TRBJ2-5
v_call: TRBV7-2

cdr3_aa: CASSYSSEGGETQYF
cdr3_length: 15
j_call: TRBJ2-5
v_call: TRBV6-2/TRBV6-3

cdr3_aa: CASSQDWGGNYGYTF
cdr3_length: 15
j_call: TRBJ1-2
v_call: TRBV3-1

cdr3_aa: CSVRIAGGQETQYF
cdr3_length: 14
j_call: TRBJ2-5
v_call: TRBV29-1

cdr3_aa: CASETIHNEQFF
cdr3_length: 12
j_call: TRBJ2-1
v_call: TRBV12-3/TRBV12-4

cdr3_aa: CSATRDREIYEQYF
cdr3_length: 14
j_call: TRBJ2-7
v_call: TRBV20-1

cdr3_aa: CASSLEADDYNEQFF
cdr3_length: 15
j_call: TRBJ2-1
v_call: TRBV7-6

cdr3_aa: CSVNPVEDWGYRPGYTF
cdr3_length: 17
j_call: TRBJ1-2
v_call: TRBV29-1

cdr3_aa: CASCSSAEYNEQFF
cdr3_length: 14
j_call: TRBJ2-1
v_call: TRBV6-2/TRBV6-3

cdr3_aa: CASSLLPGTAQETQYF
cdr3_length: 16
j_call: TRBJ2-5
v_call: TRBV7-2